The 29 T cell receptor beta chains below were found in one sample sequenced in a study of T cell responses to AZD1222 COVID-19 vaccine. Assay used: immunoSEQ multiplex PCR; TCRdb lists only in-frame clones, some missing. This sample has around 160,000 clones; approximately 90% occur once, and the top ten carry approximately 5.2%. The sample was peripheral blood, taken on day 0 of AZD1222 vaccination. These receptors came from an adult in good health.

This CDR3 reads CASSIMSQTTDTQYF. In DNA, the CDR3 is TGTGCCAGTAGTATTATGAGCCAAACCACAGATACGCAGTATTTT. The V gene is TRBV19, the J gene TRBJ2-3; no clear D gene. Germline V gives CDR1 LNHDA, CDR2 SQIVND (reference sequence). Trimming removed 3 bases at V and 2 bases at J, with 12 bases between. The CDR3 runs to 15 residues.

J is TRBJ2-7 and V is TRBV7-2, with 9 bases lining up with TRBD2. V shed 4 bases and J 2 bases; nucleotides not matched to a gene: 6. The germline CDR1 and CDR2 sequences are SGHTA and FQGNSA. CDR3 length: 15 amino acids. As DNA, the CDR3 is TGTGCCAGCAGCTCCAGGACTAGCGCGCCCTACGAGCAGTACTTC. Protein product: CASSSRTSAPYEQYF.

The rearrangement uses TRBV19 and TRBJ1-2, with 8 bases aligning to TRBD1. The germline V gene encodes CDR1 LNHDA and CDR2 SQIVND (reference sequence). The CDR3 length is 15 residues. The ends lost 5 bases at V and 3 bases at J; junction bases unmatched: 8. CDR3 loop: CASSRDRGEDYGYTF. The CDR3 nucleotides read TGTGCCAGTAGTCGAGACAGGGGAGAAGACTATGGCTACACCTTC.

The chain is built from TRBV19 and TRBJ2-7, with D possibly matching TRBD1 (6 bases). V was shortened by 2 bases and J by 7 bases, with 12 bases between the two germline ends. CDR1 LNHDA and CDR2 SQIVND come from the germline V gene (reference sequence). The CDR3 consists of 13 residues. CDR3 sequence: CASSIRDKREQYF. The DNA for the CDR3 is TGTGCCAGTAGTATACGGGACAAAAGGGAGCAGTACTTC.

In its sample, this clone was seen a few times. The chain combines TRBV7-6 with TRBJ1-1, with a tentative D call TRBD1 (5 bases). With 3 bases removed from V and 2 bases from J, the gap between germline ends came to 13 bases. CDR1 and CDR2 from the germline V gene are SGHVS and FNYEAQ. The CDR3 covers 15 residues. Here the CDR3 DNA reads TGTGCCAGCAGCTTGGGTGGGGCGGCCAACACTGAAGCTTTCTTT. Protein sequence: CASSLGGAANTEAFF. Filled out from reference TRBV7-6 and TRBJ1-1, the complete variable domain reads GAGVSQSPRYKVTKRGQDVALRCDPISGHVSLYWYRQALGQGPEFLTYFNYEAQQDKSGLPNDRFSAERPEGSISTLTIQRTEQRDSAMYRCASSLGGAANTEAFFGQGTRLTVV.

The CDR3 sequence: CASSQGLAETQYF. DNA for the CDR3: TGCGCCAGCAGCCAAGGTCTAGCGGAGACCCAGTACTTC. V is TRBV4-1 and J is TRBJ2-5; a weak D match, TRBD2 (6 bases). There are 13 residues in the CDR3. The germline V gene encodes CDR1 MGHRA and CDR2 YSYEKL. V was trimmed by 1 base and J by 5 bases, leaving 8 bases between them.

The J gene is TRBJ2-6, the V gene TRBV10-1; D not resolved. Trimming removed 7 bases at V and 3 bases at J, with 10 bases between. The CDR3 covers 14 residues. Germline V gives CDR1 WNHNN, CDR2 SYGVQD (reference sequence). In nucleotides, the CDR3 is TGCGCCAGCAATCAACTTGGTGGGGCCAACGTCCTGACTTTC. Amino acid sequence: CASNQLGGANVLTF.

This sequence joins TRBV5-1 and TRBJ1-1; TRBD1 matches at 8 bases. Germline V CDR1 and CDR2: SGHRS, YFSETQ. V lost 1 base, J lost 1 base, and 0 bases stayed unmatched. The CDR3 is 14 amino acids. CDR3 sequence reads: CASSLQGANTEAFF. CDR3 nucleotides: TGCGCCAGCAGCTTGCAGGGGGCGAACACTGAAGCTTTCTTT.

The chain carries TRBV7-3 and TRBJ2-1; TRBD2 aligns across 7 bases. Trimming at V came to 5 bases and at J to 6 bases, leaving 4 bases not matched to a gene. Germline V gene data show CDR1 as SGHTA and CDR2 as FQGTGA. The CDR3 is 13 amino acids. This chain's CDR3 is CASSTRGSNEQFF. The CDR3 DNA sequence: TGTGCCAGCAGCACGCGGGGGAGCAATGAGCAGTTCTTC.

The chain recombines TRBV4-2 with TRBJ1-2, with 7 bases identical to TRBD1. Per the germline V gene, CDR1 is LGHNA and CDR2 is YNFKEQ. After removal of 1 base from V and 4 bases from J, the junction contained 12 bases not matched to a gene. The length of the CDR3 is 17 residues. In DNA form, the CDR3 reads TGTGCCAGCAGCCAAGGTTATCAGGGGGGCCTATCCTATGGCTACACCTTC. It translates to CASSQGYQGGLSYGYTF.

The gene calls are TRBV10-3 and TRBJ2-7; no reliable D call. Germline CDR1 is ENHRY and CDR2 is SYGVKD. The CDR3 sequence is 10 residues long. V was shortened by 10 bases and J by 7 bases, with 11 bases between the two germline ends. The CDR3 nucleotides are TGTGCCACCCGAGCCGGGGAGCAGTACTTC. Translated: CATRAGEQYF.

V and J are TRBV9 and TRBJ2-7; weak D call: TRBD1 (6 bases). Germline lookup yields CDR1 SGDLS and CDR2 YYNGEE. This CDR3 is built from 14 residues. Trimming cost V 0 bases and J 3 bases, with 10 bases left between them. CDR3 residues: CASSVGVQGYEQYF. CDR3 nucleotide sequence: TGTGCCAGCAGCGTAGGAGTACAGGGCTACGAGCAGTACTTC.

The chain joins TRBV27 to TRBJ2-1; D call uncertain. This CDR3 comprises 15 residues. CDR1 MNHEY and CDR2 SMNVEV come from the germline V gene (reference sequence). V lost 10 bases, J lost 4 bases, and 20 bases lay in between. The CDR3 here is CATSEVPGGYNEQFF. The CDR3 DNA follows: TGTGCCACCTCAGAAGTGCCTGGTGGGTACAATGAGCAGTTCTTC.

The CDR3 protein is CASSFRSNTGELFF. The CDR3 coding sequence is TGTGCCAGCAGTTTCAGGTCCAACACCGGGGAGCTGTTTTTT. J is TRBJ2-2 and V is TRBV28; D ambiguous. Germline V gene data show CDR1 as MDHEN and CDR2 as SYDVKM. V lost 3 bases, J lost 2 bases, and 7 bases lay in between. The CDR3 sequence is 14 residues long.

The genes are TRBV12-3 or TRBV12-4 and TRBJ1-1; a weak D match, TRBD1 (5 bases). Trimming stripped 6 bases from V and 8 bases from J, with 16 bases between. The CDR3 has 13 residues. Here the CDR3 reads CASSLPGTPEAFF. The CDR3 nucleotides read TGTGCCAGCAGCCTCCCCGGGACCCCCGAAGCTTTCTTT.

The chain uses TRBV28 and TRBJ1-6; possibly TRBD1 for D (6 bases). Germline V gene data show CDR1 as MDHEN and CDR2 as SYDVKM. The CDR3 covers 15 residues. Trimming removed 2 bases at V and 10 bases at J, with 15 bases between. The CDR3 sequence is CASSLAPGARSPLHF. The CDR3 coding sequence is TGTGCCAGCAGTTTAGCCCCGGGGGCGCGATCACCCCTCCACTTT. The whole variable domain, remainder taken from reference TRBV28 and TRBJ1-6, is DVKVTQSSRYLVKRTGEKVFLECVQDMDHENMFWYRQDPGLGLRLIYFSYDVKMKEKGDIPEGYSVSREKKERFSLILESASTNQTSMYLCASSLAPGARSPLHFGNGTRLTVT.

The rearrangement links TRBV7-8 to TRBJ1-4, with D unclear. Trimming pared 5 bases from V and 0 bases from J, leaving 13 bases between. CDR1 SGHVS and CDR2 FQNEAQ come from the germline V gene. The CDR3 extends over 16 amino acids. DNA for the CDR3: TGTGCCAGCAGCAGTCAGAGGGTTGCAACTAATGAAAAACTGTTTTTT. Encoded protein: CASSSQRVATNEKLFF.

This chain joins TRBV9 and TRBJ2-5; TRBD2 might be the D (5 bases). CDR1 is SGDLS, CDR2 YYNGEE, per germline. Trimming stripped 0 bases from V and 2 bases from J, with 8 bases between. The CDR3 runs to 14 residues. DNA of the CDR3: TGTGCCAGCAGCGTAGCTCCGGGACAAGAGACCCAGTACTTC. Protein product: CASSVAPGQETQYF.

The chain uses TRBV19 and TRBJ1-5; TRBD1 matches at 7 bases. V lost 10 bases and J lost 4; bases outside the gene matches: 13. Germline V gives CDR1 LNHDA, CDR2 SQIVND (reference sequence). This CDR3 has 15 residues. The CDR3 here is CATAHDRVGNQPQHF. The CDR3 nucleotides are TGTGCCACAGCCCACGACAGGGTAGGAAATCAGCCCCAGCATTTT.

This chain joins TRBV9 and TRBJ1-1, with 9 nucleotides matching TRBD1. CDR3 size: 15 residues. CDR1 and CDR2 (germline): SGDLS, YYNGEE. J lost 4 bases, V lost 5 bases, and 9 bases had no gene match. The chain's CDR3 is CASSSMDRGGTEAFF. The CDR3 DNA sequence: TGTGCCAGCAGTTCCATGGACAGGGGAGGCACTGAAGCTTTCTTT. Drawing the rest from reference TRBV9 and TRBJ1-1, the complete variable domain is DSGVTQTPKHLITATGQRVTLRCSPRSGDLSVYWYQQSLDQGLQFLIQYYNGEERAKGNILERFSAQQFPDLHSELNLSSLELGDSALYFCASSSMDRGGTEAFFGQGTRLTVV.

This chain joins TRBV10-3 and TRBJ1-5; D not certain. Germline V gene data show CDR1 as ENHRY and CDR2 as SYGVKD. The CDR3 has 15 residues. Trimming left V 5 bases short and J 3 bases short, with 14 bases between. CDR3 amino acids: CAISKGLGFNQPQHF. CDR3 nucleotide sequence: TGTGCCATCAGTAAAGGGTTGGGGTTCAATCAGCCCCAGCATTTT.

This clone was recorded only once. V usage is TRBV18 and J usage is TRBJ1-4, with no clear D. V gave up 1 base and J gave up 8 bases, with 11 bases separating them. Germline lookup yields CDR1 KGHSH and CDR2 LQKENI. The CDR3 loop spans 14 amino acids. Here the CDR3 DNA reads TGTGCCAGCTCACCACGTAACGGAGGGGAAAAACTGTTTTTT. This sequence encodes CASSPRNGGEKLFF. Combining the CDR3 with reference TRBV18 and TRBJ1-4 gives the whole variable domain NAGVMQNPRHLVRRRGQEARLRCSPMKGHSHVYWYRQLPEEGLKFMVYLQKENIIDESGMPKERFSAEFPKEGPSILRIQQVVRGDSAAYFCASSPRNGGEKLFFGSGTQLSVL.

The genes are TRBV11-2 and TRBJ1-2; 10 positions agree with TRBD1. The V gene's germline CDR1 is SGHAT and CDR2 FQNNGV. With 7 bases clipped from V and 5 bases from J, the junction kept 13 bases outside the gene matches. This CDR3 spans 16 amino acids. CDR3 DNA: TGTGCCAGCACCCCAAACGGGGACAGGGGACTGTATGGCTACACCTTC. Residues: CASTPNGDRGLYGYTF.

The V and J genes are TRBV28 and TRBJ2-7, with 8 bases identical to TRBD1. CDR1 and CDR2 (germline): MDHEN, SYDVKM. V lost 8 bases and J lost 0; bases outside the gene matches: 6. The CDR3 covers 14 residues. For the CDR3, the DNA is TGTGCCAGCGTAAACAGGGGGGCCTCCTACGAGCAGTACTTC. This codes for CASVNRGASYEQYF.

J is TRBJ1-1 and V is TRBV6-4, with D unclear. The CDR3 loop spans 13 amino acids. The germline V and J ends were trimmed by 2 bases and 6 bases, with 10 bases remaining between them. In germline, CDR1 is MRHNA, CDR2 SNTAGT. Written as DNA, the CDR3 is TGTGCCAGCAGTGACGGCGGGCGGCCTGAAGCTTTCTTT. Translated: CASSDGGRPEAFF.

The chain uses TRBV3-1 (or the pseudogene TRBV3-2) and TRBJ1-1; D is unresolved. V was cut by 3 bases and J by 8 bases, with 13 bases left in between. Germline CDR1 is LGHDT and CDR2 is YNNKEL (reference sequence). CDR3 length: 13 amino acids. The CDR3: CASSHQISLEAFF. CDR3 sequence (DNA): TGTGCCAGCAGCCACCAAATTAGTCTCGAAGCTTTCTTT.

The chain joins TRBV28 to TRBJ1-4, with a weak D call TRBD1 (5 bases). V was clipped by 9 bases and J by 8 bases, with 19 bases between them. This CDR3 contains 14 residues. The germline CDR1 and CDR2 sequences are MDHEN and SYDVKM. CDR3 in amino acids: CASFSPGRAEKLFF. The CDR3 DNA follows: TGTGCCAGTTTCTCCCCGGGCAGGGCGGAAAAACTGTTTTTT.

The chain joins TRBV2 to TRBJ2-3, with no clear D. The CDR3 is made up of 10 amino acids. Germline V gives CDR1 SNHLY, CDR2 FYNNEI. V was trimmed by 7 bases and J by 4 bases, leaving 3 bases between them. Here the CDR3 reads CASKSDTQYF. DNA for the CDR3: TGTGCCAGCAAATCAGATACGCAGTATTTT.

The chain is built from TRBV5-4 and TRBJ1-2; weak D call: TRBD1 (6 bases). CDR1 is SGHNT, CDR2 YYREEE, per germline (reference sequence). This CDR3 is 13 amino acids long. Trimming pared 0 bases from V and 7 bases from J, leaving 10 bases between. The CDR3 DNA is TGTGCCAGCAGCTTGGGCAGGGGAGGTGGCTACACCTTC. Translation gives CASSLGRGGGYTF.